The sequence of this TCR beta chain was determined in a study of blood T cell repertoires in COVID-19. Study at large: There were acute and convalescent COVID-19 samples, and they came from the United States, Italy and Spain. PBMCs, B-cell-depleted T cells, or T cells provided the cDNA or gDNA that made up the material.

Original methodology: Amplifying reference gene primers gave estimates of nucleated cell counts. TCRdb keeps only in-frame clones here, not all; method: immunoSEQ multiplex PCR. V and J calls and clone size are given by that table; D and trimming were obtained from the DNA. The profile shows about 99,000 clones, 89% of them singletons. Germline lookup yields CDR1 LNHNV and CDR2 YYDKDF (reference sequence). The CDR3 totals 15 residues. Losses at the gene ends were 7 bases for V and 1 base for J; bases not matched to a gene: 7. The sample taken for sequencing was peripheral blood. The rearrangement links TRBV15 to TRBJ2-1; 7 bases are a match to TRBD1. This sequence originates from a woman of 80 years or more in a cohort sampled during active COVID-19. CDR3 loop: CATNEKGQSYNEQFF. The DNA of the CDR3 is TGTGCCACCAACGAAAAGGGACAGTCCTACAATGAGCAGTTCTTC. Supplemented by reference TRBV15 and TRBJ2-1, the full variable domain reads DAMVIQNPRYQVTQFGKPVTLSCSQTLNHNVMYWYQQKSSQAPKLLFHYYDKDFNNEADTPDNFQSRRPNTSFCFLDIRSPGLGDTAMYLCATNEKGQSYNEQFFGPGTRLTVL.